These T cell receptor beta chains were read from a single sample in a study of T-cell reconstitution after alpha-beta-depleted transplantation in children. TCRdb analysed the PCR reads with MiXCR anew, one entry per CDR3 protein. The sample holds 500,000 or so distinct CDR3 sequences, less than 35% seen once. The material was PBMCs from the stem cell graft donor, obtained from the stem cell graft. Receptor source: a human donor who donated a stem cell graft to a child with aplastic anemia. Both conserved end residues are part of each CDR3. The order of the fields is clone size, J gene, V gene, D gene, CDR3 DNA, CDR3 protein. The D gene is left open where the match is weak. Where a row states a size, it is once, few, many or the class of an expanded clone; other rows omit it.

few	TRBJ1-2	TRBV30	.	TGTGCCTGGATTACAGGGTTGACAGACTATGGCTACACCTTC	CAWITGLTDYGYTF
.	TRBJ1-5	TRBV6-2/TRBV6-3	.	TGTGCCTCAGCTAGCAATCAGCCCCAGCATTTT	CASASNQPQHF
.	TRBJ1-1	TRBV7-8	.	TGTGCCAGCAGCTTATTTCGTTCTGAAGCTTTCTTT	CASSLFRSEAFF
.	TRBJ1-5	TRBV28	.	TGTGCCAGCAGTTCACGGTGGGATCAGCCCCAGCATTTT	CASSSRWDQPQHF
.	TRBJ2-1	TRBV18	TRBD2	TGTGCCAGCTCACCGCCCGGGACTAGCGGAGTTAATGAGCAGTTCTTC	CASSPPGTSGVNEQFF
few	TRBJ1-5	TRBV12-3/TRBV12-4	TRBD1	TGTGCCAGCAGTAACGCCGGGACAGGGGGAAATCAGCCCCAGCATTTT	CASSNAGTGGNQPQHF
few	TRBJ1-3	TRBV15	.	TGTGCCACCAGCAGGGTAGGGGGGGTCGACACCATATATTTT	CATSRVGGVDTIYF
.	TRBJ2-1	TRBV2	.	TGTGCCAGCAGTCGGGGGCGGAGCAGGGACAATGAGCAGTTCTTC	CASSRGRSRDNEQFF
once	TRBJ1-3	TRBV2	.	TGTGCCAGCAGCATTCGCTCTGGAAACACCATATATTTT	CASSIRSGNTIYF
.	TRBJ2-7	TRBV28	.	TGTGCCAGCAGCGTTCTAGCGTTTGTCACCGTCTACGAGCAGTACTTC	CASSVLAFVTVYEQYF
.	TRBJ2-2	TRBV20-1	.	TGCAGTGCTATACGTCCCGGCGGCGGGGAGCTGTTTTTT	CSAIRPGGGELFF
.	TRBJ1-4	TRBV7-9	.	TGTGCCAGCAGCCCCCGGACGTTGGGAGAAAAACTGTTTTTT	CASSPRTLGEKLFF
.	TRBJ2-5	TRBV5-1	TRBD2	TGCGCCAGCAGCTTTACCATAGCGGGAACGTCGCCGGGAGAGACCCAGTACTTC	CASSFTIAGTSPGETQYF